The entry below describes one T cell receptor (beta chain). This CDR3 has 15 residues. Germline values: CDR1 SGHTS, CDR2 YDEGEE. Germline trimming cut 5 bases from V and 3 bases from J; bases unmatched to any gene: 11. This sample was taken from a study of memory CD4+ T cells and cytomegalovirus serostatus. Single viable CD3+CD4+CD8-CD45RO+ cells were sorted as the memory CD4+ T cells. Here immunoSEQ multiplex PCR was the method, and the copy in TCRdb shows in-frame clones only, minus some. There are 46,000 or so clones in the sample; about 73% occur only once, and approximately 0.98% lies in the top ten.

The receptor was isolated from an adult in good health and CMV-seronegative. The material sequenced was memory CD4+ T cells from blood. The chain uses TRBV5-8 and TRBJ2-7, with TRBD1 matching 7 bases. CDR3 loop: CASSRRLGQFYEQYF. In nucleotides, the CDR3 is TGTGCCAGCAGTCGTCGATTGGGACAGTTCTACGAGCAGTACTTC. Full variable domain (rest looked up from reference TRBV5-8 and TRBJ2-7): EAGVTQSPTHLIKTRGQQATLRCSPISGHTSVYWYQQALGLGLQFLLWYDEGEERNRGNFPPRFSGRQFPNYSSELNVNALELEDSALYLCASSRRLGQFYEQYFGPGTRLTVT.